This passage covers 32 T cell receptor beta chains from one sample sequenced in a study of blood T cell repertoires in COVID-19. Assay used: immunoSEQ multiplex PCR; TCRdb lists only in-frame clones, some missing. The table shows around 280,000 clones, with about nine tenths occurring only once. The sample taken for sequencing was peripheral blood. Every receptor here comes from a woman aged 50 to 60 who had recovered from COVID-19.

The V call is TRBV5-5, the J call TRBJ1-2; TRBD1 aligns across 9 bases. V shed 3 bases and J 8 bases; nucleotides not matched to a gene: 20. From germline, CDR1 is SGHKS and CDR2 YYEKEE (reference sequence). CDR3 length equals 18 residues. The CDR3 DNA follows: TGTGCCAGCAGCTCGGCGAATCCGGGACAGGGTGGCGTGGGGGGCTACACCTTC. This gives the protein CASSSANPGQGGVGGYTF.

The V and J genes are TRBV30 and TRBJ2-3; 9 nucleotides match TRBD2. Trimming at V came to 2 bases and at J to 4 bases, leaving 7 bases not matched to a gene. CDR1 is GTSNPN, CDR2 SVGIG, per germline (reference sequence). The length of the CDR3 is 15 residues. The CDR3 spells CAWSPISGGADTQYF. CDR3 nucleotides: TGTGCCTGGAGTCCAATTAGCGGGGGAGCAGATACGCAGTATTTT.

This chain uses TRBV7-9 with TRBJ2-5, with TRBD2 matching over 11 bases. V lost 3 bases, J lost 5 bases, and 11 bases stayed unmatched. CDR3 size: 17 residues. Germline V CDR1 and CDR2: SEHNR, FQNEAQ (reference sequence). The CDR3 region has the DNA TGTGCCAGCAGCTTCGAGGGGGGACTAGCGGACCGGGAGACCCAGTACTTC. Amino acids: CASSFEGGLADRETQYF.

The chain employs TRBV2 and TRBJ1-4, with 7 nucleotides matching TRBD1. V trimming: 5 bases; J trimming: 7 bases; junction bases outside the gene matches: 7. This CDR3 spans 14 amino acids. Germline V gene data show CDR1 as SNHLY and CDR2 as FYNNEI. This chain's CDR3 is CASSPRGKGEKLFF. The CDR3 nucleotides read TGTGCCAGCAGTCCCAGGGGGAAAGGTGAAAAACTGTTTTTT.

The chain couples TRBV9 to TRBJ1-2; D not certain. The germline V gene encodes CDR1 SGDLS and CDR2 YYNGEE. With 4 bases removed from V and 5 bases from J, the gap between germline ends came to 6 bases. The CDR3 is made up of 11 amino acids. The CDR3 region has the DNA TGTGCCAGCAGCTCCCGGTATGGCTACACCTTC. Translation: CASSSRYGYTF.

The chain recombines TRBV7-9 with TRBJ1-2; D not resolved. V lost 5 bases, J lost 5 bases, and 15 bases lay in between. Germline-derived CDR1 and CDR2 are SEHNR and FQNEAQ (reference sequence). The CDR3 sequence is 14 residues long. The CDR3 protein is CASSADSLTYGYTF. In DNA form, the CDR3 reads TGTGCCAGCAGCGCTGATTCCCTGACTTATGGCTACACCTTC.

Comments on this clone: At one end the junction does not follow the germline gene, possibly because of a read error. The chain uses TRBV15 and TRBJ1-4; a weak D match, TRBD1 (5 bases). The CDR3 is 15 amino acids. Germline values: CDR1 LNHNV, CDR2 YYDKDF (reference sequence). CDR3 sequence: CATSRQQVPKEKLFF. The CDR3 region has the DNA TGTGCCACCAGCAGACAACAGGTTCCTAAGGAAAAACTGTTTTTT.

The chain uses TRBV18 and TRBJ2-3; D perhaps matches TRBD2 (6 bases). Looked up from germline, CDR1 is KGHSH and CDR2 is LQKENI. Trimming stripped 1 base from V and 3 bases from J, with 11 bases between. The CDR3 is 15 amino acids. In DNA form, the CDR3 reads TGTGCCAGCTCACCACGGGCGGGGATAACAGATACGCAGTATTTT. Encoded protein: CASSPRAGITDTQYF.

The chain joins TRBV7-2 to TRBJ2-1, with 7 bases identical to TRBD2. The V segment lost 5 bases and the J segment 4 bases; nucleotides outside the gene matches: 11. This CDR3 spans 16 amino acids. Germline-derived CDR1 and CDR2 are SGHTA and FQGNSA. The CDR3 nucleotides are TGTGCCAGCAGCCCTACCCAGCGGGAAGGTTACAATGAGCAGTTCTTC. The encoded protein is CASSPTQREGYNEQFF.

The V gene is TRBV7-2, the J gene TRBJ1-1, with D possibly matching TRBD1 (5 bases). Germline V gene sequence: CDR1 SGHTA, CDR2 FQGNSA. This CDR3 is 13 amino acids long. Trimming removed 2 bases at V and 7 bases at J, with 11 bases between. CDR3 DNA: TGTGCCAGCAGCTTAATCAGGGATGGTGAAGCTTTCTTT. It yields the protein CASSLIRDGEAFF. The full variable domain, its missing parts supplied by reference TRBV7-2 and TRBJ1-1, is GAGVSQSPSNKVTEKGKDVELRCDPISGHTALYWYRQSLGQGLEFLIYFQGNSAPDKSGLPSDRFSAERTGGSVSTLTIQRTQQEDSAVYLCASSLIRDGEAFFGQGTRLTVV.

CDR3 in DNA: TGTGCCAGCAGCCGCGGACTAGCGGGCCCAACAGATACGCAGTATTTT. Its protein is CASSRGLAGPTDTQYF. This chain links TRBV7-2 with TRBJ2-3, with 11 bases that match TRBD2. The ends lost 5 bases at V and 3 bases at J; junction bases unmatched: 7. Germline CDR1 SGHTA, CDR2 FQGNSA. The CDR3 length is 16 residues.

The chain combines TRBV5-4 with TRBJ1-1; 8 bases are a match to TRBD1. Looked up from germline, CDR1 is SGHNT and CDR2 is YYREEE (reference sequence). The V segment lost 4 bases and the J segment 4 bases; nucleotides outside the gene matches: 6. CDR3 length equals 14 residues. CDR3 protein: CASSPDRVSTEAFF. CDR3 nucleotides: TGTGCCAGCAGCCCGGACAGGGTCAGCACTGAAGCTTTCTTT.

The rearrangement joins TRBV3-1 (or the pseudogene TRBV3-2) to TRBJ2-7; no clear D. Germline values: CDR1 LGHDT, CDR2 YNNKEL (reference sequence). Trimming stripped 2 bases from V and 0 bases from J, with 8 bases between. This CDR3 is 14 amino acids long. CDR3 sequence reads: CASSQQQNSYEQYF. CDR3 nucleotides: TGTGCCAGCAGCCAACAACAGAACTCCTACGAGCAGTACTTC.

The rearrangement links TRBV11-3 to TRBJ2-2; 7 bases are a match to TRBD1. In germline, CDR1 is SGHNT, CDR2 YENEEA. The CDR3 runs 14 residues. V shed 6 bases, J shed 5 bases, and the junction held 6 bases outside the gene matches. DNA for the CDR3: TGTGCCAGCAGGAGACAGGGCGCGACCGGGGAGCTGTTTTTT. It encodes CASRRQGATGELFF.

This chain connects TRBV6-2 or TRBV6-3 to TRBJ2-1, with TRBD1 matching over 10 bases. The CDR3 covers 16 residues. Germline lookup yields CDR1 MNHEY and CDR2 SVGEGT. After removal of 2 bases from V and 3 bases from J, the junction contained 4 bases not matched to a gene. The CDR3: CASSYRRDRGYNEQFF. CDR3 nucleotide sequence: TGTGCCAGCAGTTACCGACGGGACAGGGGCTACAATGAGCAGTTCTTC.

This chain links TRBV7-8 with TRBJ2-7, with 8 bases matching TRBD1. J was trimmed by 3 bases and V by 4 bases; bases with no gene match: 11. Germline V gene lookup returns CDR1 SGHVS and CDR2 FQNEAQ. The CDR3 runs to 16 residues. CDR3 amino acids: CASSYAPTGVLYEQYF. CDR3 bases: TGTGCCAGCAGCTATGCGCCGACAGGGGTGCTCTACGAGCAGTACTTC.

The CDR3 nucleotides are TGTGCCAGCAGTCGGGCTAGCGCCTTTTCCTACGAGCAGTACTTC. Translating gives CASSRASAFSYEQYF. The rearrangement uses TRBV6-2 or TRBV6-3 and TRBJ2-7; possible D gene TRBD2, 6 bases. The ends were cut back, 5 bases at V and 1 base at J, with 15 bases in the middle. Germline CDR1 and CDR2: MNHEY and SVGEGT. The CDR3 spans 15 residues.

The rearrangement links TRBV4-3 to TRBJ2-2, with D maybe TRBD2 (6 bases). The CDR3 has 14 residues. The germline CDR1 and CDR2 sequences are LGHNA and YSLEER. The germline V and J ends were trimmed by 0 bases and 5 bases, with 7 bases remaining between them. The CDR3 region has the DNA TGCGCCAGCAGCCAAGACGGGAGAACCGGGGAGCTGTTTTTT. Amino acid sequence: CASSQDGRTGELFF.

This rearrangement joins TRBV28 to TRBJ1-1; 9 bases map to TRBD1. This CDR3 is built from 14 residues. Germline V gene sequence: CDR1 MDHEN, CDR2 SYDVKM. The junction had 4 bases not matched to a gene; V was cut back by 4 bases and J by 4 bases. CDR3 DNA: TGTGCCAGCAGTTCAGGGACAGGGTCCACTGAAGCTTTCTTT. It yields the protein CASSSGTGSTEAFF.

V is TRBV7-2 and J is TRBJ1-5, with TRBD1 as a possible D gene (6 bases). Trimming took 5 bases from V and 5 from J, leaving 16 bases between them. The V gene's germline CDR1 is SGHTA and CDR2 FQGNSA. The CDR3 spans 15 residues. CDR3 residues: CASSEGIQGYQPQHF. CDR3 nucleotides: TGTGCCAGCAGCGAGGGGATTCAGGGGTATCAGCCCCAGCATTTT.

The rearrangement links TRBV2 to TRBJ2-1, with 11 bases matching TRBD2. This CDR3 is 16 amino acids long. With V trimmed by 6 bases and J by 5 bases, 9 bases remained unmatched. Germline V CDR1 and CDR2: SNHLY, FYNNEI. The CDR3 sequence: CASSGSGTSGHNEQFF. DNA for the CDR3: TGTGCCAGCAGCGGGTCCGGGACTAGCGGACACAATGAGCAGTTCTTC.

V usage is TRBV19 and J usage is TRBJ2-1; TRBD1 aligns across 9 bases. The CDR3 extends over 14 amino acids. Germline loops: CDR1 LNHDA, CDR2 SQIVND (reference sequence). Losses at the gene ends were 5 bases for V and 9 bases for J; bases not matched to a gene: 8. CDR3 DNA sequence: TGTGCCAGTAGTCCGGGACAGGGTTTCTTTGAGCAGTTCTTC. Residues: CASSPGQGFFEQFF.

The chain is built from TRBV29-1 and TRBJ2-1; 10 bases match TRBD1. This CDR3 region has 15 residues. Germline CDR1 and CDR2: SQVTM and ANQGSEA. J gave up 6 bases and V 3 bases, and 8 bases lay outside the gene matches. The CDR3 bases are TGCAGCGTTGAGGTCGACAGGGGGCGTTTCAATGAGCAGTTCTTC. Protein sequence: CSVEVDRGRFNEQFF.

V is TRBV18 and J is TRBJ2-7; 11 bases line up with TRBD2. The V gene end was trimmed by 0 bases and the J gene end by 7 bases; junction bases not matched to a gene: 5. The CDR3 has 15 amino acids. The germline V gene encodes CDR1 KGHSH and CDR2 LQKENI. The CDR3 here is CASSPPSGRVGEQYF. In DNA form, the CDR3 reads TGTGCCAGCTCACCACCTAGCGGGAGGGTGGGAGAGCAGTACTTC.

The rearrangement joins TRBV11-2 to TRBJ2-1; 9 bases fit TRBD1. In germline, CDR1 is SGHAT, CDR2 FQNNGV. V lost 7 bases, J lost 1 base, and 8 bases stayed unmatched. The CDR3 is 16 amino acids. The CDR3 region has the DNA TGTGCCAGCACCTCCCGGGGGACAGGGTCCTACAATGAGCAGTTCTTC. Translation gives CASTSRGTGSYNEQFF.

This clone came up a few times. Mismatch with germline at one junction end may stem from a read error. CDR3 DNA sequence: TGTGCCAGTAGCCAAGGGGGAGGGGTTCTTCCCTCCTTC. The encoded protein is CASSQGGGVLPSF. This sequence joins TRBV19 and TRBJ2-7, with D possibly being TRBD2 (7 bases). The length of the CDR3 is 13 residues. Germline V gives CDR1 LNHDA, CDR2 SQIVND (reference sequence).

The CDR3 spells CASSSFGQGSYGYTF. The CDR3 DNA reads as TGTGCCAGCAGTTCATTTGGACAGGGATCATATGGCTACACCTTC. The chain combines TRBV28 with TRBJ1-2; 8 nucleotides match TRBD1. V trimming: 4 bases; J trimming: 5 bases; junction bases outside the gene matches: 9. CDR3 length: 15 residues. Germline V gene data show CDR1 as MDHEN and CDR2 as SYDVKM.

The V and J genes are TRBV11-3 and TRBJ2-1; 10 bases are a match to TRBD2. The germline V gene has CDR1 SGHNT and CDR2 YENEEA. The CDR3 sequence is 17 residues long. Trimming at V came to 1 base and at J to 7 bases, leaving 10 bases not matched to a gene. CDR3 amino acids: CASSLGPTSGVPNEQFF. In nucleotides, the CDR3 is TGTGCCAGCAGCTTAGGACCCACTAGCGGGGTCCCAAATGAGCAGTTCTTC.

The gene calls are TRBV2 and TRBJ1-4; maybe TRBD1 (5 bases). V was clipped by 1 base and J by 8 bases, with 14 bases between them. This CDR3 comprises 15 residues. In germline, CDR1 is SNHLY, CDR2 FYNNEI. The CDR3 region is CASSEEAGYGEKLFF. For the CDR3, the DNA is TGTGCCAGCAGTGAAGAGGCAGGGTATGGAGAAAAACTGTTTTTT.

V usage is TRBV27 and J usage is TRBJ2-2; maybe TRBD2 (7 bases). The length of the CDR3 is 17 residues. Germline loops: CDR1 MNHEY, CDR2 SMNVEV (reference sequence). V gave up 2 bases and J gave up 1 base, with 14 bases separating them. The CDR3 reads CASSLTTRGGNTGELFF. CDR3 nucleotides: TGTGCCAGCAGTTTAACAACAAGGGGGGGGAACACCGGGGAGCTGTTTTTT.

The chain carries TRBV5-1 and TRBJ1-3; no reliable D call. The V end was cut by 1 base, the J end by 0 bases, with 8 bases between. This CDR3 has 15 residues. Germline V gene sequence: CDR1 SGHRS, CDR2 YFSETQ. This CDR3 is CASSLNPGSGNTIYF. CDR3 in DNA: TGCGCCAGCAGCTTGAACCCCGGCTCTGGAAACACCATATATTTT.

This clone was picked up many times. V gene TRBV19 combines with J gene TRBJ1-2; D is possibly TRBD1 (5 bases). The CDR3 spans 14 residues. Germline V lookup: CDR1 LNHDA, CDR2 SQIVND (reference sequence). V lost 7 bases and J lost 4, with 16 bases in between. As DNA, the CDR3 is TGTGCCAGTACGAACAGGCTTAATGGCTATGGCTACACCTTC. Encoded protein: CASTNRLNGYGYTF.